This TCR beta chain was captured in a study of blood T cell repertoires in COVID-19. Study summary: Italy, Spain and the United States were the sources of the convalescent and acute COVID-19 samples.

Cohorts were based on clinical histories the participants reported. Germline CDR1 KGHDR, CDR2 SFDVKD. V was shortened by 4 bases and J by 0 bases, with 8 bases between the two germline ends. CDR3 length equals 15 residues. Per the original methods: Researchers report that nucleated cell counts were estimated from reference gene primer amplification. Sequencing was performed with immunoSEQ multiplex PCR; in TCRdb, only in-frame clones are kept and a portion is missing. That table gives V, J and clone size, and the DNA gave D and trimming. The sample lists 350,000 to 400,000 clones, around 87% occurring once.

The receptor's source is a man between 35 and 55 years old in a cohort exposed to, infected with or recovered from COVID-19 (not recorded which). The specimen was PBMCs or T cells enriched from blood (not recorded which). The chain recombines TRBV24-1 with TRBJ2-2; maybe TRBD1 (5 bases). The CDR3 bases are TGTGCCACCAGTGAACCGACAGCGAACACCGGGGAGCTGTTTTTT. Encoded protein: CATSEPTANTGELFF.